This T cell receptor beta chain was obtained from a study of beta chain features in type 1 diabetes. In the study overall: No patient-donor differences in age, gender, total cells or subset yield. Study-wide findings and caveats: When Type 1 diabetes patients were examined, their TCRB CDR3s proved moderately but significantly shorter in all four CD4+ subsets.

Reverse transcription of all isolated RNA meant that expressed TCRB transcripts were sequenced. Generated by immunoSEQ multiplex PCR, the TCRdb table keeps only in-frame clones and is missing some. The sample has 95,000 to 150,000 clones, approximately 16% seen once. For this clone: Its antigen remains unidentified.

V lost 5 bases to trimming and J lost 5 bases; unmatched junction nucleotides: 8. The germline gives CDR1 SGHNT, CDR2 YENEEA. The CDR3 is made up of 15 amino acids. The chain has TRBV11-3 and TRBJ2-3; 9 bases agree with TRBD1. What was sequenced was central memory CD4+ T cells from blood. This clonotype originated in a man aged 30-40 years with type 1 diabetes. CDR3 residues: CASSRSGQGQDTQYF. Here the CDR3 DNA reads TGTGCCAGCAGCCGATCGGGACAGGGCCAAGATACGCAGTATTTT.